Each of the 28 T cell receptor beta chains below was sequenced from the same sample in a study of cytomegalovirus exposure and HLA in healthy donors (dated by TCRdb to about 2017). The library was made by the immunoSEQ multiplex PCR assay. For the multiplex PCR, a mixture combining 60 forward primers for TCR Vbeta segments and 13 reverse primers for TCR Jbeta segments was used. The table was pulled from immuneACCESS by TCRdb, which kept in-frame rearrangements only. Such tables lose some clones; where checked, under half of the loss comes from unresolved V genes, and the rest has no known cause. Across this sample there are over 65,000 clones, with roughly 69% seen only once. The ten largest clones capture 6.5% to 7.5% of the sample. Source material: PBMCs. These receptors came from a woman aged 45-65 years in good health and CMV-seropositive.

The V gene is TRBV28, the J gene TRBJ1-5, with TRBD1 matching over 10 bases. V was pared by 8 bases and J by 7 bases, with 8 bases of the junction left unmatched. Germline V gene sequence: CDR1 MDHEN, CDR2 SYDVKM. CDR3 length: 14 residues. Here the CDR3 reads CASGTPGQGQPQHF. The CDR3 DNA reads TGTGCCAGCGGGACTCCGGGACAGGGGCAGCCCCAGCATTTT. Filled out from reference TRBV28 and TRBJ1-5, the complete variable domain reads DVKVTQSSRYLVKRTGEKVFLECVQDMDHENMFWYRQDPGLGLRLIYFSYDVKMKEKGDIPEGYSVSREKKERFSLILESASTNQTSMYLCASGTPGQGQPQHFGDGTRLSIL.

This clone occurred a few times. This chain connects TRBV19 to TRBJ2-1, with D perhaps TRBD2 (8 bases). CDR1 is LNHDA and CDR2 is SQIVND in the germline V gene (reference sequence). V dropped 6 bases and J dropped 2 bases, with 20 bases sitting between them. The CDR3 loop spans 17 amino acids. The CDR3 bases are TGTGCCAGTAGCGGGGGGGCCACAGGGGCCCCCTACAATGAGCAGTTCTTC. This encodes CASSGGATGAPYNEQFF.

This chain uses TRBV19 with TRBJ1-6; D unclear. The CDR3 contains 13 residues. V lost 8 bases to trimming and J lost 0 bases, with 5 bases between them. Germline V gene data show CDR1 as LNHDA and CDR2 as SQIVND (reference sequence). In DNA, the CDR3 is TGTGCCAGTTCCAGCTCCTATAATTCACCCCTCCACTTT. Protein: CASSSSYNSPLHF.

V usage is TRBV27 and J usage is TRBJ2-7; 13 positions agree with TRBD2. The CDR3 is made up of 17 amino acids. CDR1 MNHEY and CDR2 SMNVEV come from the germline V gene (reference sequence). V was pared by 5 bases and J by 7 bases, with 14 bases of the junction left unmatched. As DNA, the CDR3 is TGTGCCAGCAGTCTACTGACTAGCGGGGGGTTCCTGAGGGAGCAGTACGTC. This gives the protein CASSLLTSGGFLREQYV.

As concerns this clone: A junction end diverges from the germline sequence, so it may reflect a read error. The V call is TRBV27, the J call TRBJ2-1; TRBD1 aligns across 11 bases. Germline CDR1 is MNHEY and CDR2 is SMNVEV (reference sequence). This CDR3 contains 15 residues. The CDR3 loop reads CDSSLGTGGYNEQFF. The CDR3 nucleotides read TGTGACAGCAGTTTGGGGACAGGGGGCTACAATGAGCAGTTCTTC.

This chain connects TRBV5-4 to TRBJ2-5; no reliable D call. The CDR3 has 13 residues. The V and J ends lost 5 bases and 3 bases respectively, with 11 bases between them. Germline V CDR1 and CDR2: SGHNT, YYREEE (reference sequence). CDR3 sequence reads: CASRVREKETQYF. DNA of the CDR3: TGTGCCAGCAGAGTGCGCGAAAAAGAGACCCAGTACTTC. The variable domain in full, completed from reference TRBV5-4 and TRBJ2-5, reads ETGVTQSPTHLIKTRGQQVTLRCSSQSGHNTVSWYQQALGQGPQFIFQYYREEENGRGNFPPRFSGLQFPNYSSELNVNALELDDSALYLCASRVREKETQYFGPGTRLLVL.

The CDR3 DNA sequence: TGTGCCATCAGGGTGACAGGTCACGAGGGCTACACCTTC. This encodes CAIRVTGHEGYTF. The chain has TRBV10-3 and TRBJ1-2, with TRBD1 as a possible D gene (6 bases). V dropped 6 bases and J dropped 8 bases, with 16 bases sitting between them. The CDR3 has 13 residues. From germline, CDR1 is ENHRY and CDR2 SYGVKD.

The chain uses TRBV25-1 and TRBJ2-5; D is possibly TRBD2 (5 bases). The CDR3 contains 15 residues. V was cut by 0 bases and J by 1 base, with 9 bases left in between. Germline V gene data show CDR1 as MGHDK and CDR2 as SYGVNS. The CDR3 nucleotides are TGTGCCAGCAGTGAATACGGCGGAGGCCAAGAGACCCAGTACTTC. Translated: CASSEYGGGQETQYF.

CDR3 region: CASSLGQGPEAFF. For the CDR3, the DNA is TGTGCCAGCAGTCTAGGACAGGGCCCTGAAGCTTTCTTT. V usage is TRBV27 and J usage is TRBJ1-1, with TRBD1 matching 8 bases. Germline V gene sequence: CDR1 MNHEY, CDR2 SMNVEV (reference sequence). Losses at the gene ends were 5 bases for V and 6 bases for J; bases not matched to a gene: 5. The CDR3 totals 13 residues.

This sequence joins TRBV10-3 and TRBJ1-6; D might be TRBD1 (6 bases). Trimming shortened V by 8 bases and J by 3 bases, and 14 bases separated the two germline ends. Germline V gene data show CDR1 as ENHRY and CDR2 as SYGVKD. The CDR3 covers 15 residues. The DNA for the CDR3 is TGTGCCATCGGTAAACAGGGAGACTATAATTCACCCCTCCACTTT. Protein: CAIGKQGDYNSPLHF.

This chain uses TRBV4-1 with TRBJ1-1, with 7 bases that match TRBD1. The CDR3 is made up of 14 amino acids. V was clipped by 4 bases and J by 6 bases; unmatched bases: 8. The germline V gene has CDR1 MGHRA and CDR2 YSYEKL. The CDR3 loop reads CASSLQQGGSEAFF. CDR3 DNA: TGCGCCAGCAGCCTACAGCAGGGGGGTTCTGAAGCTTTCTTT.

V gene TRBV18 combines with J gene TRBJ1-1, with D perhaps matching TRBD1 (5 bases). In germline, CDR1 is KGHSH, CDR2 LQKENI. V gave up 8 bases and J gave up 7 bases, with 11 bases separating them. The CDR3 is made up of 11 amino acids. CDR3 nucleotides: TGTGCCAGCCGACTGGGGGGTGAAGCTTTCTTT. Amino acids: CASRLGGEAFF.

This chain links TRBV11-2 with TRBJ2-1; a weak D match, TRBD1 (5 bases). The V end was cut by 5 bases, the J end by 4 bases, with 9 bases between. The germline gives CDR1 SGHAT, CDR2 FQNNGV. The CDR3 length is 13 residues. CDR3 in amino acids: CASSLQEYNEQFF. DNA of the CDR3: TGTGCCAGCAGCCTACAGGAGTACAATGAGCAGTTCTTC.

V gene TRBV19 combines with J gene TRBJ1-2, with a tentative D call TRBD1 (6 bases). From germline, CDR1 is LNHDA and CDR2 SQIVND (reference sequence). This CDR3 spans 14 amino acids. Trimming cost V 5 bases and J 3 bases, with 13 bases left between them. The CDR3 loop is CASSSHREDYGYTF. The CDR3 coding sequence is TGTGCCAGTAGTTCCCACAGGGAAGACTATGGCTACACCTTC.

The V gene is TRBV10-3, the J gene TRBJ2-2, with D possibly TRBD1 on 6 matching bases. V gave up 6 bases and J gave up 3 bases, with 23 bases separating them. The CDR3 covers 18 residues. Germline assignment: CDR1 ENHRY and CDR2 SYGVKD. The DNA of the CDR3 is TGTGCCATCAGCGCATCACCACAGGGAGATGGGGACACCGGGGAGCTGTTTTTT. Protein sequence: CAISASPQGDGDTGELFF.

The genes are TRBV6-5 and TRBJ1-5; the D gene is possibly TRBD1 (6 bases). The CDR3 is 15 amino acids. Germline V gene sequence: CDR1 MNHEY, CDR2 SVGAGI. V lost 6 bases to trimming and J lost 2 bases, with 14 bases between them. DNA for the CDR3: TGTGCCAGCAGCCCCAGGGGAATAGGCAATCAGCCCCAGCATTTT. It is translated as CASSPRGIGNQPQHF.

This clone has a handful of counts. The CDR3 DNA reads TGTGCCAGCACCGGAAGGGGTCGCCTGTCCTACAATGAGCAGTTCTTC. It yields the protein CASTGRGRLSYNEQFF. The chain combines TRBV25-1 with TRBJ2-1; D may be TRBD1 (5 bases). This CDR3 has 16 residues. The germline CDR1 and CDR2 sequences are MGHDK and SYGVNS. V lost 7 bases and J 1 base, leaving 17 bases between the germline ends.

The rearrangement uses TRBV2 and TRBJ2-1, with TRBD1 matching 10 bases. V was pared by 3 bases and J by 10 bases, with 15 bases of the junction left unmatched. The CDR3 sequence is 17 residues long. Germline values: CDR1 SNHLY, CDR2 FYNNEI. CDR3 protein: CASSEIIPGQGRNEQFF. The DNA of the CDR3 is TGTGCCAGCAGTGAGATAATACCGGGACAGGGGAGGAACGAGCAGTTCTTC.

This sequence joins TRBV7-7 and TRBJ2-1; tentative D call: TRBD2 (6 bases). Germline assignment: CDR1 SSHAT and CDR2 FNYEAQ (reference sequence). The CDR3 length is 14 residues. Trimming took off 6 bases at V and 5 bases at J, with 14 bases between the two ends. The CDR3 nucleotides read TGTGCCAGCAGTCAAAAACCGGGGGACAATGAGCAGTTCTTC. Translating it yields CASSQKPGDNEQFF.

CDR3 bases: TGTGCCAGTAGGGAGGGGATCGACTACACCTTC. The encoded protein is CASREGIDYTF. The rearrangement uses TRBV19 and TRBJ1-2, with a tentative D call TRBD1 (5 bases). This CDR3 region has 11 residues. Deletions cut 6 bases from V and 10 bases from J, with 12 bases between. CDR1 and CDR2 (germline): LNHDA, SQIVND (reference sequence).

J is TRBJ1-1 and V is TRBV6-5; 8 bases are shared with TRBD1. Germline V gives CDR1 MNHEY, CDR2 SVGAGI. The CDR3 spans 13 residues. Trimming took 6 bases from V and 10 from J; bases not matched to a gene: 10. The CDR3 coding sequence is TGTGCCAGCAGGGATACCTTCGGGACAGGAGCTTTCTTT. It specifies CASRDTFGTGAFF.

The V gene is TRBV4-1, the J gene TRBJ1-1, with 7 bases lining up with TRBD1. CDR1 is MGHRA, CDR2 YSYEKL, per germline. The length of the CDR3 is 15 residues. With 5 bases clipped from V and 2 bases from J, the junction kept 8 bases outside the gene matches. CDR3 coding DNA: TGCGCCAGCAGCGGGGGACAGAGGGTAAACACTGAAGCTTTCTTT. It yields the protein CASSGGQRVNTEAFF.

The chain links TRBV7-2 to TRBJ2-2; perhaps TRBD2 as D (7 bases). V was shortened by 5 bases and J by 6 bases, with 16 bases between the two germline ends. Germline CDR1 reads SGHTA; CDR2 reads FQGNSA. The length of the CDR3 is 15 residues. In DNA form, the CDR3 reads TGTGCCAGCAGCCTCCAGGGGAGGGGAGCCGGGGAGCTGTTTTTT. Translation: CASSLQGRGAGELFF.

V gene TRBV11-2 combines with J gene TRBJ2-5; TRBD2 matches at 7 bases. Germline V gene lookup returns CDR1 SGHAT and CDR2 FQNNGV. J was trimmed by 5 bases and V by 1 base; bases with no gene match: 10. CDR3 length: 16 residues. CDR3 nucleotide sequence: TGTGCCAGCAGCTTAGCCGCCGGTGGGGGGGGTGAGACCCAGTACTTC. Amino acid sequence: CASSLAAGGGGETQYF.

This clone has only a few counts. J is TRBJ1-2 and V is TRBV5-1; 12 bases are shared with TRBD1. The CDR3 is 19 amino acids. Germline loops: CDR1 SGHRS, CDR2 YFSETQ. V shed 1 base and J 1 base; nucleotides not matched to a gene: 11. The CDR3 region is CASSLTGTGGSGINYGYTF. The CDR3 nucleotides are TGCGCCAGCAGCTTGACCGGGACAGGGGGCAGCGGGATTAACTATGGCTACACCTTC.

The genes are TRBV9 and TRBJ1-1; tentative D call: TRBD1 (5 bases). Looked up from germline, CDR1 is SGDLS and CDR2 is YYNGEE. With 0 bases removed from V and 4 bases from J, the gap between germline ends came to 7 bases. The CDR3 contains 13 residues. The CDR3, as DNA: TGTGCCAGCAGCGTAGAAAGGGGCACTGAAGCTTTCTTT. Translated: CASSVERGTEAFF. Based on the CDR3 plus reference TRBV9 and TRBJ1-1, the full variable domain is DSGVTQTPKHLITATGQRVTLRCSPRSGDLSVYWYQQSLDQGLQFLIQYYNGEERAKGNILERFSAQQFPDLHSELNLSSLELGDSALYFCASSVERGTEAFFGQGTRLTVV.

This chain uses TRBV6-5 with TRBJ1-5; 7 bases line up with TRBD1. The CDR3 runs to 14 residues. The J segment lost 2 bases and the V segment lost 4 bases, leaving 2 bases of the junction unmatched. CDR1 and CDR2 from the germline V gene are MNHEY and SVGAGI. The CDR3 DNA reads TGTGCCAGCAGTTCAGGGGGAGGCAATCAGCCCCAGCATTTT. Translated, it gives CASSSGGGNQPQHF.

This clone was detected only a few times. This chain joins TRBV9 and TRBJ1-3; a weak D match, TRBD1 (6 bases). Trimming took off 3 bases at V and 7 bases at J, with 20 bases between the two ends. The CDR3 contains 16 residues. The germline gives CDR1 SGDLS, CDR2 YYNGEE. CDR3 in amino acids: CASSDNRQGLRNTIYF. As DNA, the CDR3 is TGTGCCAGCAGCGATAACAGGCAGGGGCTACGGAACACCATATATTTT.